Below, 16 T cell receptor beta chains from the same sample are listed, as sequenced in a study of T cells in Graves' hyperthyroidism and ophthalmopathy. RNA transcripts provided the source from which TCR beta CDR3 regions were amplified. A first-round RT-PCR of the TCR CDR3 used the HTBI primer set. TCRdb analysed the multiplex PCR reads with MiXCR anew, one entry per CDR3 protein. The repertoire holds around 290,000 distinct CDR3 sequences, with 10% to 15% as singletons. Input material: blood. These receptors were obtained from a woman aged 25 to 39 with Graves' hyperthyroidism that later progressed to Graves' ophthalmopathy.

At least ten counts were recorded for this clonotype. The chain recombines TRBV18 with TRBJ1-1; D remains unclear. The CDR3 has 14 residues. Trimming removed 5 bases at V and 3 bases at J, with 13 bases between. Germline V lookup: CDR1 KGHSH, CDR2 LQKENI. The CDR3 here is CASSELSLDTEAFF. The DNA of the CDR3 is TGTGCCAGCTCAGAATTGTCGTTGGACACTGAAGCTTTCTTT. The full variable domain, with the rest looked up from reference TRBV18 and TRBJ1-1, is NAGVMQNPRHLVRRRGQEARLRCSPMKGHSHVYWYRQLPEEGLKFMVYLQKENIIDESGMPKERFSAEFPKEGPSILRIQQVVRGDSAAYFCASSELSLDTEAFFGQGTRLTVV.

The sample holds many counts of this clonotype. The gene calls are TRBV7-9 and TRBJ2-5, with D perhaps matching TRBD1 or TRBD2 (6 bases each). The CDR3 has 14 residues. The germline CDR1 and CDR2 sequences are SEHNR and FQNEAQ (reference sequence). The V gene lost 5 bases and the J gene lost 4 bases, with 14 bases spanning the gap. CDR3 bases: TGTGCCAGCAGCGTCCCGGGGGCGGGAGAGACCCAGTACTTC. It translates to CASSVPGAGETQYF.

The chain recombines TRBV20-1 with TRBJ1-2; no reliable D call. This CDR3 is built from 13 residues. V was trimmed by 0 bases and J by 3 bases, leaving 8 bases between them. From germline, CDR1 is DFQATT and CDR2 SNEGSKA (reference sequence). Here the CDR3 DNA reads TGCAGTGCTAGAGATCCGGGTGACTATGGCTACACCTTC. This translates into CSARDPGDYGYTF.

This clonotype appeared many times. CDR3 sequence: CSVEDLSGDASYEQYF. The CDR3 DNA sequence: TGCAGCGTTGAAGATCTGAGCGGGGACGCCTCCTACGAGCAGTACTTC. The genes are TRBV29-1 and TRBJ2-7; TRBD2 agrees at 7 bases. The CDR3 is made up of 16 amino acids. Trimming at V came to 0 bases and at J to 0 bases, leaving 8 bases not matched to a gene. Per the germline V gene, CDR1 is SQVTM and CDR2 is ANQGSEA.

For this clonotype: An end of the junction differs from the germline gene, which may be a read error. The gene calls are TRBV15 and TRBJ2-7; D gene uncertain. Germline lookup yields CDR1 LNHNV and CDR2 YYDKDF (reference sequence). CDR3 size: 15 residues. CDR3 coding DNA: TGTGCCACCAGCAGACCCCCTGTTACCTTGGGCGAGCAGTGCTTC. Its protein product is CATSRPPVTLGEQCF.

This clonotype came up a few times. The rearrangement joins TRBV19 to TRBJ2-7; 8 bases fit TRBD1. This CDR3 is built from 16 residues. Per germline, CDR1 LNHDA and CDR2 SQIVND (reference sequence). V was pared by 2 bases and J by 3 bases, with 9 bases of the junction left unmatched. CDR3: CASSIPPGQDYYEQYF. Here the CDR3 DNA reads TGTGCCAGTAGTATACCCCCGGGACAGGACTACTACGAGCAGTACTTC.

This clonotype occurred many times. The chain links TRBV15 to TRBJ2-1; D is uncertain. Germline CDR1 is LNHNV and CDR2 is YYDKDF (reference sequence). The germline V and J ends were trimmed by 0 bases and 1 base, with 7 bases remaining between them. The CDR3 contains 15 residues. CDR3 in DNA: TGTGCCACCAGCAGAGACGGGCGGTCCTACAATGAGCAGTTCTTC. Translating gives CATSRDGRSYNEQFF. Full variable domain (remainder filled in from reference TRBV15 and TRBJ2-1): DAMVIQNPRYQVTQFGKPVTLSCSQTLNHNVMYWYQQKSSQAPKLLFHYYDKDFNNEADTPDNFQSRRPNTSFCFLDIRSPGLGDTAMYLCATSRDGRSYNEQFFGPGTRLTVL.

This clonotype was counted many times. The rearrangement uses TRBV6-2 or TRBV6-3 and TRBJ2-6; 7 bases are a match to TRBD2. The germline CDR1 and CDR2 sequences are MNHEY and SVGEGT. The V segment lost 6 bases and the J segment 8 bases; nucleotides outside the gene matches: 10. The CDR3 is 15 amino acids. The CDR3 loop reads CASSRESGGSNVLTF. Written as DNA, the CDR3 is TGTGCCAGCAGCCGCGAGTCGGGGGGATCCAACGTCCTGACTTTC.

This clonotype was observed at least ten times. CDR3 amino acids: CASSQSPSTYYEQYF. CDR3 DNA: TGTGCCAGCAGCCAAAGCCCTAGCACATACTACGAGCAGTACTTC. V usage is TRBV7-2 and J usage is TRBJ2-7; D possibly corresponds to TRBD2 (5 bases). Germline values: CDR1 SGHTA, CDR2 FQGNSA. This CDR3 has 15 residues. V was pared by 5 bases and J by 3 bases, with 17 bases between.

This clonotype was seen ten or more times. The chain combines TRBV28 with TRBJ1-4; no clear D. This CDR3 has 15 amino acids. Germline assignment: CDR1 MDHEN and CDR2 SYDVKM. The V end lost 6 bases, the J end lost 7 bases, and 18 bases lay between the germline ends. The chain's CDR3 is CASSDVTATREKLFF. The CDR3 nucleotides read TGTGCCAGCAGCGACGTTACTGCGACACGTGAAAAACTGTTTTTT.

This clonotype has ten or more counts. The chain has TRBV28 and TRBJ1-5, with D tentatively TRBD1 (6 bases). Germline assignment: CDR1 MDHEN and CDR2 SYDVKM. CDR3 size: 13 residues. Trimming shortened V by 6 bases and J by 4 bases, and 10 bases separated the two germline ends. The CDR3 loop is CASRWTVNQPQHF. For the CDR3, the DNA is TGTGCCAGCAGATGGACAGTTAATCAGCCCCAGCATTTT.

This clonotype was picked up many times. The V and J genes are TRBV3-1 and TRBJ2-3; 9 positions match TRBD1. CDR3 size: 15 residues. The V gene's germline CDR1 is LGHDT and CDR2 YNNKEL (reference sequence). With 4 bases clipped from V and 4 bases from J, the junction kept 6 bases outside the gene matches. The DNA of the CDR3 is TGTGCCAGCAGCCCCCGGGACAGGGTGGCAGATACGCAGTATTTT. Amino acid sequence: CASSPRDRVADTQYF.

About this clonotype: A much larger clone lies a single base off, so this may be a read error. This chain uses TRBV4-3 with TRBJ2-7, with D perhaps given as TRBD1 or TRBD2 (5 bases each). The germline V gene has CDR1 LGHNA and CDR2 YSLEER. The CDR3 contains 16 residues. The DNA for the CDR3 is TGCGCCGGCAGCCGAGACTTGGGGACCAGAAGCTACGAGCAGTACTTC. The encoded protein is CAGSRDLGTRSYEQYF.

This clonotype appeared a single time. This may stem from a read error, because a much larger clone lies one nucleotide away. The CDR3 loop reads CASSLGGSDEKLLF. In nucleotides, the CDR3 is TGCGCCAGCAGCTTGGGGGGCTCGGATGAAAAACTGCTTTTT. V gene TRBV5-1 combines with J gene TRBJ1-4; weak D call: TRBD1 (5 bases). The CDR3 runs to 14 residues. Germline V lookup: CDR1 SGHRS, CDR2 YFSETQ.

The genes are TRBV4-1 and TRBJ1-3, with a tentative D call TRBD1 (5 bases). Germline CDR1 MGHRA, CDR2 YSYEKL. The CDR3 extends over 14 amino acids. The CDR3 DNA sequence: TGCGCTTCGGGGGGGGAACTGACTGGAAACACCATATATTTT. Protein product: CASGGELTGNTIYF.

Here the CDR3 reads CASSSLILEGETQYF. DNA of the CDR3: TGTGCCAGCAGTTCCCTAATTCTGGAAGGGGAGACCCAGTACTTC. V is TRBV28 and J is TRBJ2-5; D ambiguous. Trimming stripped 4 bases from V and 5 bases from J, with 17 bases between. The germline CDR1 and CDR2 sequences are MDHEN and SYDVKM. This CDR3 spans 15 amino acids.